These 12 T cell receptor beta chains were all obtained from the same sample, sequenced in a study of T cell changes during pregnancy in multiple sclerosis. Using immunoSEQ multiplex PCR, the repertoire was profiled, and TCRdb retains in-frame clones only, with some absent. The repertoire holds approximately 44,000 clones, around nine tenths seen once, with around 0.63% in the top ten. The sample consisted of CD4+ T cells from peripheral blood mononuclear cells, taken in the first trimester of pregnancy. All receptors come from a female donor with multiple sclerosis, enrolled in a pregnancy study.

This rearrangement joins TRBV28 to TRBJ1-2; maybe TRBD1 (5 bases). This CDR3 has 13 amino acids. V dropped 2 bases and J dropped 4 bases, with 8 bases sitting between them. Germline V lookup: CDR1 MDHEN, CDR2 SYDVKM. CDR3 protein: CASSLRTRYGYTF. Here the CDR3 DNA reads TGTGCCAGCAGTTTAAGGACACGCTATGGCTACACCTTC.

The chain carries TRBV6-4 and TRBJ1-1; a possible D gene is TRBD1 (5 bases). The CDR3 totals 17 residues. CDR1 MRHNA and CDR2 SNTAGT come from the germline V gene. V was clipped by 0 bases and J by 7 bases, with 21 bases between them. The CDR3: CASSDSKRKGPTGEAFF. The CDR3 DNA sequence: TGTGCCAGCAGTGACTCTAAACGAAAGGGGCCAACAGGTGAAGCTTTCTTT.

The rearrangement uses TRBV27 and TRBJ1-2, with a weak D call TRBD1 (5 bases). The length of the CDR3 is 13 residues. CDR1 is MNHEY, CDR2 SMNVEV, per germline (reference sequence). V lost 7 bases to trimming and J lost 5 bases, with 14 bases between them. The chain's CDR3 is CASKGRLEYGYTF. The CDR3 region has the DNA TGTGCCAGCAAGGGGAGGCTGGAATATGGCTACACCTTC.

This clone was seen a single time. CDR3 DNA: TGTGCCAGCTCGTTCCAGGGAGGAAGCGAAAAACTGTTTTTT. Translating gives CASSFQGGSEKLFF. The chain uses TRBV7-2 and TRBJ1-4; D is perhaps TRBD1 (5 bases). CDR1 and CDR2 (germline): SGHTA, FQGNSA. This CDR3 contains 14 residues. Trimming shortened V by 8 bases and J by 8 bases, and 18 bases separated the two germline ends.

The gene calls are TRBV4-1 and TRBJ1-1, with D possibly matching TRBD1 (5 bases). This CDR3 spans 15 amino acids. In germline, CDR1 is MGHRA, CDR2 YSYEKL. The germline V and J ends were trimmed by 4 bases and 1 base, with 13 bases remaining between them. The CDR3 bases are TGCGCCAGCAGCCCCCGGGACTGGGGGAACACTGAAGCTTTCTTT. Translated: CASSPRDWGNTEAFF.

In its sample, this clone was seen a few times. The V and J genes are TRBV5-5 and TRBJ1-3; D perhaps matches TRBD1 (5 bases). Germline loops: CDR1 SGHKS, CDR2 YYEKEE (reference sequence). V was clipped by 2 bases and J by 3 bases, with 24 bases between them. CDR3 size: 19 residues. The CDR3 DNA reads TGTGCCAGCAGCTTCGCATCCCCGGGGACTGGGCTGGGTGGAAACACCATATATTTT. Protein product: CASSFASPGTGLGGNTIYF.

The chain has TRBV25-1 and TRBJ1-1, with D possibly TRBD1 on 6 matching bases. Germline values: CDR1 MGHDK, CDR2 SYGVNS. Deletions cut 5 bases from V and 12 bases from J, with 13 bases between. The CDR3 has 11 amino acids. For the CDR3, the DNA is TGTGCCAGCAGTCAGGGGTTAGGTACTTTCTTT. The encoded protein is CASSQGLGTFF. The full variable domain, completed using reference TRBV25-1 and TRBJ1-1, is EADIYQTPRYLVIGTGKKITLECSQTMGHDKMYWYQQDPGMELHLIHYSYGVNSTEKGDLSSESTVSRIRTEHFPLTLESARPSHTSQYLCASSQGLGTFFGQGTRLTVV.

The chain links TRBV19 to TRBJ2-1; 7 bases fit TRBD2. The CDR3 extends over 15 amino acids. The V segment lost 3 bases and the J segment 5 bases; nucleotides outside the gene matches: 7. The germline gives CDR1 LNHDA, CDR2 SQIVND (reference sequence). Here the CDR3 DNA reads TGTGCCAGTAGTATTCAGGTAGCGGGTCACAATGAGCAGTTCTTC. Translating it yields CASSIQVAGHNEQFF.

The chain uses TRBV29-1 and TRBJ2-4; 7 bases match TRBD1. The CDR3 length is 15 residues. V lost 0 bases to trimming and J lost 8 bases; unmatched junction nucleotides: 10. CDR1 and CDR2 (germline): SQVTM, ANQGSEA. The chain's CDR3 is CSVEEGKGAGDIQYF. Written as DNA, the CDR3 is TGCAGCGTTGAAGAAGGGAAGGGGGCTGGGGACATTCAGTACTTC.

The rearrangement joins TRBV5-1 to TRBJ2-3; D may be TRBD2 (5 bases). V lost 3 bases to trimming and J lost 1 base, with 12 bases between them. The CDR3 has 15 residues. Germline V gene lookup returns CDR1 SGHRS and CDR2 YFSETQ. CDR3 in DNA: TGCGCCAGCAGCTACTCACTCGGGGGCACAGATACGCAGTATTTT. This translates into CASSYSLGGTDTQYF.

DNA of the CDR3: TGTGCCAGCAGCTTGGGCATTATGAGCTCCTACAATGAGCAGTTCTTC. This gives the protein CASSLGIMSSYNEQFF. The chain is built from TRBV5-5 and TRBJ2-1; no firm D call. The CDR3 has 16 amino acids. Between the trimmed V and J ends, which lost 0 bases and 0 bases, there was a span of 10 bases. The germline V gene encodes CDR1 SGHKS and CDR2 YYEKEE (reference sequence).

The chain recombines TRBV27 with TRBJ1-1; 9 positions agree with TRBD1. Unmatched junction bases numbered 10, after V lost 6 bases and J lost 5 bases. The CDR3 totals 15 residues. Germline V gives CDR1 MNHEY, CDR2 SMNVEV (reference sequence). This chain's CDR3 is CASRVYRQGETEAFF. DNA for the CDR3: TGTGCCAGCAGGGTATACCGACAGGGGGAGACTGAAGCTTTCTTT.